The next 3 T cell receptor beta chains were all read from a single sample in a study of T cell responses to AZD1222 COVID-19 vaccine. Only in-frame clones appear in the TCRdb table, and some are missing; sequencing was by immunoSEQ multiplex PCR. The sample lists about 66,000 clones; more than 60% were seen once. The starting material was peripheral blood, obtained 28 days after the second AZD1222 dose. The receptors originated from an adult who received the AZD1222 COVID-19 vaccine.

CDR3 residues: CASSPPAGVSGNTIYF. CDR3 bases: TGTGCCAGCTCACCGCCGGCAGGGGTATCTGGAAACACCATATATTTT. This chain links TRBV18 with TRBJ1-3; a possible D gene is TRBD1 (6 bases). V lost 3 bases and J lost 1, with 13 bases in between. The CDR3 length is 16 residues. From germline, CDR1 is KGHSH and CDR2 LQKENI.

The gene calls are TRBV14 and TRBJ2-6, with TRBD1 matching over 7 bases. CDR1 is SGHDN and CDR2 is FVKESK in the germline V gene. The CDR3 length is 20 residues. After removal of 0 bases from V and 1 base from J, the junction contained 12 bases not matched to a gene. The CDR3 loop is CASSQDFKGAVVSGANVLTF. Written as DNA, the CDR3 is TGTGCCAGCAGCCAAGACTTCAAGGGGGCGGTTGTTTCTGGGGCCAACGTCCTGACTTTC.

CDR3 amino acids: CASSERSGTSGYTDTQYF. The CDR3 DNA sequence: TGTGCCAGCAGTGAAAGATCTGGGACTAGCGGCTACACAGATACGCAGTATTTT. The rearrangement links TRBV2 to TRBJ2-3; 11 bases fit TRBD2. V gave up 2 bases and J gave up 2 bases; unmatched junction bases: 9. Per germline, CDR1 SNHLY and CDR2 FYNNEI. This CDR3 region has 18 residues.